The source of this T cell receptor (beta chain) is a study of blood T cell repertoires in COVID-19. V was clipped by 1 base and J by 9 bases; unmatched bases: 7. The germline V gene encodes CDR1 LGHNA and CDR2 YSLEER. The CDR3 loop spans 15 amino acids. Per the original methods: Amplification from reference gene primers served as the basis for estimated nucleated cell counts. Profiled with immunoSEQ multiplex PCR; TCRdb holds only in-frame clones, not every one. V and J calls and clone size come straight from that table; D and trimming were deduced from the DNA. In the table there are a few hundred thousand clones, about 90% of which are singletons. Seattle patient enrollment occurred during active infection, with longitudinal follow-up thereafter.

The sample was peripheral blood. This chain uses TRBV4-3 with TRBJ2-1; 9 bases are shared with TRBD2. The sequence was collected from a woman between 40 and 50 years old with COVID-19, enrolled during active disease. CDR3 region: CASSQGGLALSEQFF. In nucleotides, the CDR3 is TGCGCCAGCAGCCAAGGGGGACTAGCTTTAAGTGAGCAGTTCTTC.